This T cell receptor beta chain is drawn from a study of blood T cell repertoires in COVID-19. Study at large: Donors in the United States, Italy and Spain gave samples during acute or convalescent COVID-19. From T cells, B-cell-depleted T cells, or PBMCs came the material, which was cDNA or gDNA.

Authors' processing steps: The authors estimated nucleated cell counts from reference gene primer amplification. Method: immunoSEQ multiplex PCR; TCRdb's copy keeps in-frame clones and lacks some. That table furnishes V, J and clone size, whereas the DNA furnished D and trimming. The sample has approximately 70,000 clones; around 87% are singletons. V dropped 2 bases and J dropped 2 bases, with 10 bases sitting between them. Germline V gene data show CDR1 as SGHNT and CDR2 as YYREEE (reference sequence). The length of the CDR3 is 14 residues. Material for sequencing was peripheral blood. The V and J genes are TRBV5-4 and TRBJ2-5; a weak D match, TRBD2 (6 bases). The source is a woman aged 55-70 years with acute or convalescent COVID-19. The CDR3 bases are TGTGCCAGCAGCTTCGCGGCGGGGCAAGAGACCCAGTACTTC. Encoded protein: CASSFAAGQETQYF.